This is a list of T cell receptor beta chains from one sample in a study of graft-versus-host responses after intestinal transplantation. Using immunoSEQ multiplex PCR, the repertoire was profiled, and TCRdb retains in-frame clones only, with some absent. The table has nearly 20,000 clones, approximately 89% seen once. The starting material was PBMCs, obtained 230 to 240 days after intestinal transplant. The receptors come from a human patient who received an intestinal transplant, so some T cells may come from the graft donor. CDR3s include the opening cysteine and the closing phenylalanine or tryptophan. A D gene is named only where the DNA matches it firmly. The listing skips clone size in some rows; elsewhere it reads once, few, many or a size class.

TRBJ2-7 once 14 TRBV11-2 NA TGTGCCAGCAGCTTAGTTCCGGACCCCTACGAGCAGTACTTC CASSLVPDPYEQYF
TRBJ2-5 NA 14 TRBV7-9 TRBD1 TGTGCCAGCAGCTATCAGGGGGTCCAAGAGACCCAGTACTTC CASSYQGVQETQYF
TRBJ2-1 NA 14 TRBV5-1 NA TGCGCCAGCAGCATTCAACTAGGCACCGATGAGCAGTTCTTC CASSIQLGTDEQFF
TRBJ2-5 once 15 TRBV7-2 TRBD1 TGTGCCAGCAGCTCCCCTTCCGGGGACAGGTTCTCGAAGAACTTC CASSSPSGDRFSKNF
TRBJ1-1 NA 13 TRBV19 NA TGTGCCAGTAGTATCGGAGTGAACACTGAAGCTTTCTTT CASSIGVNTEAFF
TRBJ1-1 NA 14 TRBV10-2 NA TGCGCCAGCAGTGAGTCGTCTGTCTGGGTGGGCGCTTTCTTT CASSESSVWVGAFF
TRBJ2-4 NA 13 TRBV5-4 NA TGTGCCAGCAGCTTAGTTGGGGAAAACATTCAGTACTTC CASSLVGENIQYF
TRBJ2-7 NA 12 TRBV2 NA TGTGCCAGCGTTAAGCGGACCTACGAGCAGTACTTC CASVKRTYEQYF
TRBJ1-6 NA 16 TRBV28 TRBD1 TGTGCCAGCAGCCTACCTCAGGGGGGTGGTAATTCACCCCTCCACTTT CASSLPQGGGNSPLHF
TRBJ2-6 NA 15 TRBV27 NA TGTGCCAGCAGTGTTCGGGGACCTGGGGCCAACGTCCTGACTTTC CASSVRGPGANVLTF
TRBJ2-3 NA 13 TRBV9 NA TGTGCCAGTAACGGGGGAGGCACAGATACGCAGTATTTT CASNGGGTDTQYF
TRBJ2-3 NA 17 TRBV14 NA TGTGCCAGCAGCCAAGATGGGATCCGGACTAGCACAGATACGCAGTATTTT CASSQDGIRTSTDTQYF
TRBJ2-7 NA 13 TRBV11-2 TRBD1 TGTGCCAGCGCGACAGGGGTAAAGGACGAGCAGTACTTC CASATGVKDEQYF
TRBJ2-5 NA 16 TRBV4-1 NA TGCGCCAGCAGCCAAGGCTCCCGGGTTGAGAAAGAGACCCAGTACTTC CASSQGSRVEKETQYF
TRBJ1-2 NA 14 TRBV9 NA TGTGCCAGCAGCGTACAGGGGCACGACTATGGCTACACCTTC CASSVQGHDYGYTF
TRBJ2-1 NA 16 TRBV11-3 NA TGTGCCAGCAGCAGTCGACAGCTGGGGTCCTACAATGAGCAGTTCTTC CASSSRQLGSYNEQFF
TRBJ1-5 NA 11 TRBV6-1 NA TGTGCCTCTCGTGGCAATCAGCCCCAGCATTTT CASRGNQPQHF
TRBJ1-1 NA 12 TRBV7-9 NA TGTGCCAGCAGACGGCAGAACACTGAAGCTTTCTTT CASRRQNTEAFF
TRBJ2-2 NA 14 TRBV4-1 NA TGCGCCAGCAGCCAAGATACAGGTCCCGGGGAGCTGTTTTTT CASSQDTGPGELFF
TRBJ2-2 NA 16 TRBV9 TRBD1 TGTGCCAGCAGCGTAGTGGGACAGGGGAGCACCGGGGAGCTGTTTTTT CASSVVGQGSTGELFF
TRBJ1-1 NA 12 TRBV6-1 NA TGTGCCAGTCGGAAGGGGAACACTGAAGCTTTCTTT CASRKGNTEAFF
TRBJ2-3 NA 13 TRBV2 NA TGTGCCAGCACCGGGCTCGCGCAAGATACGCAGTATTTT CASTGLAQDTQYF
TRBJ2-3 once 17 TRBV4-2 NA TGTGCCAGCAGCCAAGAGGACGTGGGGGGGCTTGTGGATACGCAGTATTTT CASSQEDVGGLVDTQYF
TRBJ2-7 NA 15 TRBV19 TRBD1 TGTGCCAGTAGACTACCGGGACAGGGGAGCCACGAGCAGTACTTC CASRLPGQGSHEQYF
TRBJ2-3 once 17 TRBV15 TRBD2 TGTGCCACCAGCAGAGTTTGGACTAGCGGGGGCACAGATACGCAGTATTTT CATSRVWTSGGTDTQYF
TRBJ2-5 NA 12 TRBV6-5 NA TGTGCCAGCAGTCAAACAGGGGAGACCCAGTACTTC CASSQTGETQYF
TRBJ1-6 NA 17 TRBV6-1 TRBD1 TGTGCCAGCAGTGAAACCCGACAGGGAAAAAAGGGTTCACCCCTCCACTTT CASSETRQGKKGSPLHF
TRBJ2-7 NA 16 TRBV6-6 NA TGTGCCAGCAGGCAAGCCTTGGCGTCATCGGGGTACGAGCAGTACTTC CASRQALASSGYEQYF
TRBJ2-1 NA 17 TRBV4-2 NA TGTGCCAGCAGCCAAGGTTGGGACTACCGCACAGGGGGTGAGCAGTTCTTC CASSQGWDYRTGGEQFF
TRBJ2-3 NA 12 TRBV7-2 NA TGTGCCAGCAGCCCTCAGGGCTATACGCAGTATTTT CASSPQGYTQYF
TRBJ2-1 NA 14 TRBV9 NA TGTGCCAGCAGCGAGGGAAAGTTGTACAATGAGCAGTTCTTC CASSEGKLYNEQFF
TRBJ1-4 NA 17 TRBV9 NA TGTGCCAGCAGCGTTGGGGTCCGTTCTGGGGGCGATGAAAAACTGTTTTTT CASSVGVRSGGDEKLFF
TRBJ2-1 NA 15 TRBV10-2 TRBD2 TGCGCCACCGCTAAGGGGACTAGCGGGGTGGCTGAGCAGTTCTTC CATAKGTSGVAEQFF
TRBJ1-4 NA 13 TRBV10-3 NA TGTGCCATCAGTGAGTCGAGAGTCGAAAAACTGTTTTTT CAISESRVEKLFF
TRBJ1-5 NA 15 TRBV7-8 NA TGTGCCAGCAGCTTGAGCGACAGCAGCAATCAGCCCCAGCATTTT CASSLSDSSNQPQHF
TRBJ1-6 NA 14 TRBV15 NA TGTGCCACCAGCAGCGTTCTACAGGTTTCACCCCTCCACTTT CATSSVLQVSPLHF
TRBJ2-7 NA 11 TRBV20-1 NA TGCAGTGCTTCGGACCCCTACGAGCAGTACTTC CSASDPYEQYF
TRBJ2-5 NA 14 TRBV5-1 NA TGCGCCAGCAGCTTGCTGGGACATCAAGAGACCCAGTACTTC CASSLLGHQETQYF
TRBJ2-7 NA 15 TRBV19 TRBD1 TGTGCCAGTAGTATTCGGGGACAGCTCTCCTACGAGCAGTACTTC CASSIRGQLSYEQYF
TRBJ2-4 NA 13 TRBV4-1 NA TGCGCCAGCAGCCCACATGAGGACAGACCTCAGTACTTC CASSPHEDRPQYF
TRBJ1-6 NA 15 TRBV5-1 NA TGCGCCAGCAGCCCGGGATCTGGAAGCAATTCACCCCTCCACTTT CASSPGSGSNSPLHF
TRBJ1-4 NA 22 TRBV5-1 NA TGCGCCAGCAGCTTGGGTTTAATCGCGGGCAGCACGACAACGGGGACTAATGAAAAACTGTTTTTT CASSLGLIAGSTTTGTNEKLFF
TRBJ1-6 NA 14 TRBV11-3 NA TGTGCCAGCAGCTTAGAGGGATCAAATTCACCCCTCCACTTT CASSLEGSNSPLHF
TRBJ2-4 NA 17 TRBV18 NA TGTGCCAGCTCACCATTCTCGGGGAGTCTAGCCAAAAACATTCAGTACTTC CASSPFSGSLAKNIQYF
TRBJ2-1 once 14 TRBV4-1 NA TGCGCCAGCAGCCAAGATCCAGGGGCTTTAGAGCAGTTCTTC CASSQDPGALEQFF
TRBJ1-1 NA 15 TRBV6-5 NA TGTGCCAGCAGACGGGACGGCACCATGAACACTGAAGCTTTCTTT CASRRDGTMNTEAFF
TRBJ2-4 NA 14 TRBV13 NA TGTGCCAGCAGCCAACTATCCGGGAAAAACATTCAGTACTTC CASSQLSGKNIQYF
TRBJ1-4 few 14 TRBV4-1 NA TGCGCCAGCAGCCAAGGGAGTAAGAATGAAAAACTGTTTTTT CASSQGSKNEKLFF